These 18 T cell receptor beta chains originate from one sample sequenced in a study of neoadjuvant nivolumab and ipilimumab in lung cancer. The table came from immunoSEQ multiplex PCR; TCRdb's copy has only in-frame clones and leaves some out. The data hold about 26,000 clones, with around 80% observed a single time. The source material was peripheral blood, sampled before neoadjuvant nivolumab, alone or with ipilimumab. The receptors derive from an adult with non-small cell lung cancer.

V usage is TRBV7-2 and J usage is TRBJ2-3; D possibly uses TRBD1 or TRBD2 (5 bases each). Trimming shortened V by 1 base and J by 1 base, and 12 bases separated the two germline ends. CDR1 and CDR2 (germline): SGHTA, FQGNSA. This CDR3 region has 16 residues. The CDR3 protein is CASSLDIPGRTDTQYF. CDR3 coding DNA: TGTGCCAGCAGCTTAGATATCCCGGGGCGCACAGATACGCAGTATTTT.

V and J are TRBV7-6 and TRBJ1-3, with 8 bases matching TRBD1. The CDR3 extends over 16 amino acids. Germline V gene lookup returns CDR1 SGHVS and CDR2 FNYEAQ. J lost 1 base, V lost 2 bases, and 4 bases had no gene match. CDR3 nucleotides: TGTGCCAGCAGCTTACATCAGGGGGCGTCTGGAAACACCATATATTTT. Translation: CASSLHQGASGNTIYF. The variable domain in full, completed from reference TRBV7-6 and TRBJ1-3, reads GAGVSQSPRYKVTKRGQDVALRCDPISGHVSLYWYRQALGQGPEFLTYFNYEAQQDKSGLPNDRFSAERPEGSISTLTIQRTEQRDSAMYRCASSLHQGASGNTIYFGEGSWLTVV.

The chain has TRBV7-2 and TRBJ1-6, with TRBD1 matching 11 bases. The CDR3 is 14 amino acids. Per germline, CDR1 SGHTA and CDR2 FQGNSA. With V trimmed by 5 bases and J by 14 bases, 8 bases remained unmatched. The CDR3 here is CASSRGQGVKALHF. The CDR3 DNA follows: TGTGCCAGCAGCCGGGGACAGGGGGTAAAGGCCCTCCACTTT.

The J gene is TRBJ2-1, the V gene TRBV18; the D is unclear. This CDR3 spans 16 amino acids. Germline V gene data show CDR1 as KGHSH and CDR2 as LQKENI. Trimming left V 3 bases short and J 7 bases short, with 19 bases between. The CDR3: CASSPLSPSIINEQFF. CDR3 nucleotide sequence: TGTGCCAGCTCACCGTTATCGCCTAGTATCATTAATGAGCAGTTCTTC.

V is TRBV18 and J is TRBJ2-5, with a tentative D call TRBD1 (6 bases). Trimming took off 6 bases at V and 4 bases at J, with 18 bases between the two ends. The CDR3 has 15 amino acids. Germline V gene sequence: CDR1 KGHSH, CDR2 LQKENI. CDR3 protein: CASSLIVGAGETQYF. CDR3 sequence (DNA): TGTGCCAGCTCCTTGATCGTGGGGGCCGGAGAGACCCAGTACTTC.

The chain employs TRBV6-1 and TRBJ1-2; no definite D call. The germline gives CDR1 MNHNS, CDR2 SASEGT. The CDR3 is 12 amino acids. Trimming left V 2 bases short and J 7 bases short, with 8 bases between. The CDR3 DNA reads as TGTGCCAGCAGTGAATTTGGGATTGGCTACACCTTC. As protein: CASSEFGIGYTF.

The gene calls are TRBV20-1 and TRBJ1-2; perhaps TRBD1 as D (5 bases). Germline-derived CDR1 and CDR2 are DFQATT and SNEGSKA (reference sequence). The V end was cut by 2 bases, the J end by 5 bases, with 6 bases between. This CDR3 contains 11 residues. In DNA form, the CDR3 reads TGCAGTGCTAGACAGGGTTATGGCTACACCTTC. It specifies CSARQGYGYTF.

In this sample, this clone turned up a few times. The rearrangement links TRBV29-1 to TRBJ2-2; TRBD1 is a possible D gene (5 bases). The CDR3 totals 13 residues. CDR1 is SQVTM, CDR2 ANQGSEA, per germline. DNA of the CDR3: TGCAGTGCCTGGGGCGAGTTCACCGGGGAGCTGTTTTTT. Encoded protein: CSAWGEFTGELFF.

This clone was counted only a few times. This chain joins TRBV18 and TRBJ1-1; D uncertain. V was clipped by 6 bases and J by 1 base, with 6 bases between them. Per the germline V gene, CDR1 is KGHSH and CDR2 is LQKENI. CDR3 length: 12 amino acids. CDR3 bases: TGTGCCAGCTCCCCAGGGAACACTGAAGCTTTCTTT. This encodes CASSPGNTEAFF. Full variable domain (missing parts from reference TRBV18 and TRBJ1-1): NAGVMQNPRHLVRRRGQEARLRCSPMKGHSHVYWYRQLPEEGLKFMVYLQKENIIDESGMPKERFSAEFPKEGPSILRIQQVVRGDSAAYFCASSPGNTEAFFGQGTRLTVV.

This chain uses TRBV7-2 with TRBJ2-7; 8 nucleotides match TRBD1. V shed 1 base and J 3 bases; nucleotides not matched to a gene: 2. This CDR3 is 14 amino acids long. Germline assignment: CDR1 SGHTA and CDR2 FQGNSA. The CDR3 loop reads CASSLGQGYYEQYF. In DNA form, the CDR3 reads TGTGCCAGCAGCTTAGGACAGGGGTACTACGAGCAGTACTTC.

The chain couples TRBV28 to TRBJ1-2; D unclear. V was cut by 10 bases and J by 8 bases, with 17 bases left in between. The CDR3 has 12 amino acids. Germline V gene data show CDR1 as MDHEN and CDR2 as SYDVKM. CDR3 bases: TGTGCCACCTGGGGAGTCGAGAAGGGCTACACCTTC. Translating gives CATWGVEKGYTF.

The chain links TRBV9 to TRBJ2-7, with 7 nucleotides matching TRBD2. The CDR3 is made up of 12 amino acids. V was pared by 4 bases and J by 4 bases, with 2 bases of the junction left unmatched. Germline lookup yields CDR1 SGDLS and CDR2 YYNGEE. CDR3 sequence reads: CASSSSGYEQYF. The CDR3 region has the DNA TGTGCCAGCAGCTCTAGCGGTTACGAGCAGTACTTC.

V usage is TRBV6-1 and J usage is TRBJ2-2, with 7 bases aligning to TRBD1. The V gene's germline CDR1 is MNHNS and CDR2 SASEGT. V shed 5 bases and J 1 base; nucleotides not matched to a gene: 4. The CDR3 contains 15 residues. In DNA, the CDR3 is TGTGCCAGCAGTAGACGGACAGGGAACACCGGGGAGCTGTTTTTT. Encoded protein: CASSRRTGNTGELFF.

The J gene is TRBJ1-1, the V gene TRBV5-1, with a possible D match to TRBD1 (6 bases). Trimming shortened V by 0 bases and J by 7 bases, and 10 bases separated the two germline ends. Per the germline V gene, CDR1 is SGHRS and CDR2 is YFSETQ. This CDR3 comprises 13 residues. The CDR3 loop reads CASSLGQANEAFF. CDR3 nucleotide sequence: TGCGCCAGCAGCTTGGGACAGGCTAATGAAGCTTTCTTT. Variable domain in full (rest from reference TRBV5-1 and TRBJ1-1): KAGVTQTPRYLIKTRGQQVTLSCSPISGHRSVSWYQQTPGQGLQFLFEYFSETQRNKGNFPGRFSGRQFSNSRSEMNVSTLELGDSALYLCASSLGQANEAFFGQGTRLTVV.

This chain connects TRBV6-1 to TRBJ1-1, with TRBD1 as a possible D gene (6 bases). The V end lost 3 bases, the J end lost 9 bases, and 17 bases lay between the germline ends. This CDR3 has 14 amino acids. Germline CDR1 is MNHNS and CDR2 is SASEGT. The CDR3 here is CASSDPTAGEKAFF. CDR3 sequence (DNA): TGTGCCAGCAGTGACCCTACCGCAGGGGAAAAAGCTTTCTTT.

V and J are TRBV5-4 and TRBJ1-1; D possibly corresponds to TRBD1 (6 bases). The V gene's germline CDR1 is SGHNT and CDR2 YYREEE (reference sequence). Trimming took 3 bases from V and 8 from J, leaving 17 bases between them. This CDR3 region has 14 residues. CDR3 nucleotide sequence: TGTGCCAGCAGCTCATTACAGGGTTCCAGGGAAGCTTTCTTT. As protein: CASSSLQGSREAFF.

This clone was observed a handful of times. The V and J genes are TRBV5-1 and TRBJ2-5, with TRBD2 identical over 10 bases. The V gene's germline CDR1 is SGHRS and CDR2 YFSETQ. The CDR3 contains 18 residues. V was pared by 2 bases and J by 1 base, with 11 bases of the junction left unmatched. The CDR3 coding sequence is TGCGCCAGCAGCTTAACCGCAACTAGCGGGAAACTCCAAGAGACCCAGTACTTC. Amino acids: CASSLTATSGKLQETQYF.

This chain connects TRBV2 to TRBJ1-4; no reliable D call. The germline V gene encodes CDR1 SNHLY and CDR2 FYNNEI. The CDR3 is 11 residues long. V lost 6 bases, J lost 8 bases, and 7 bases lay in between. CDR3 DNA sequence: TGTGCCAGCAGCATTTACGAAAAACTGTTTTTT. It yields the protein CASSIYEKLFF.